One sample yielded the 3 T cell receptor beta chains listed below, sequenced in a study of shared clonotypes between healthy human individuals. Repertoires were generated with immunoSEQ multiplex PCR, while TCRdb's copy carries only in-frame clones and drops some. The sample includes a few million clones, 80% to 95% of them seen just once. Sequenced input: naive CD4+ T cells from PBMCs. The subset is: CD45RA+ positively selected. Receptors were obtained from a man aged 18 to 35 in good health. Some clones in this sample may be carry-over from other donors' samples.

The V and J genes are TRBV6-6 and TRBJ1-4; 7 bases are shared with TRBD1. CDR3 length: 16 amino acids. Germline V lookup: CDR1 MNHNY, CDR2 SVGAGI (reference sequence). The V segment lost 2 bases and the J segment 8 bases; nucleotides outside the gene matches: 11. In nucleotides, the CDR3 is TGTGCCAGCAGTTACCCGACAGGGAGGCAGCGGGAAAAACTGTTTTTT. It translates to CASSYPTGRQREKLFF.

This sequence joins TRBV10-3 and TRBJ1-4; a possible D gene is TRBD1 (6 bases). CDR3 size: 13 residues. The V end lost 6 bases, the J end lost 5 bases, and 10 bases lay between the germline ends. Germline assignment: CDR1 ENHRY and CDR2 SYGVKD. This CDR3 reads CAIRDSANEKLFF. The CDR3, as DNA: TGTGCCATCAGGGACAGCGCCAATGAAAAACTGTTTTTT.

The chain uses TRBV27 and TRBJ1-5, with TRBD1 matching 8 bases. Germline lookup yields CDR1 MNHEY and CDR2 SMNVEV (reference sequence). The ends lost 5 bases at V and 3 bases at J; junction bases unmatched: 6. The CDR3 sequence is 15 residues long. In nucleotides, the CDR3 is TGTGCCAGCAGTCCGACAGGGGCCCTCAATCAGCCCCAGCATTTT. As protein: CASSPTGALNQPQHF.